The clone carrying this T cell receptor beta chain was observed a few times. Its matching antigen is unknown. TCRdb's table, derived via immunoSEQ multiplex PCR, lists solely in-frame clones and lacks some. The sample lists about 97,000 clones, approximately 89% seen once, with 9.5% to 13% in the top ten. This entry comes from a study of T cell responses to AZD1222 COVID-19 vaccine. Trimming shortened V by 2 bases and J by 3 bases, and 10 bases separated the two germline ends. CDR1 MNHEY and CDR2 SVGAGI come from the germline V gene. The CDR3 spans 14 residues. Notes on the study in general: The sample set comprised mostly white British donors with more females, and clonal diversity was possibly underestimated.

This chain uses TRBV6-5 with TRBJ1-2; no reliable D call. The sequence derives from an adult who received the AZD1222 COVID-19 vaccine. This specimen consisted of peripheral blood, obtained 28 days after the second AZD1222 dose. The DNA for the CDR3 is TGTGCCAGCAGTTACACGACCTCTGACTATGGCTACACCTTC. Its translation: CASSYTTSDYGYTF.